These 23 T cell receptor beta chains were all obtained from the same sample, sequenced in a study of PD-1 blockade in classical Hodgkin lymphoma. Here immunoSEQ multiplex PCR was the method, and the copy in TCRdb shows in-frame clones only, minus some. Here the sample spans tens of thousands of clones, more than 80% being singletons. Time point given: cycle 4 day 1 (C4D1), after five to seven weeks of nivolumab. Following autologous stem cell transplantation, relapse occurred in every patient, and exposure to brentuximab vedotin varied. The specimen was peripheral blood mononuclear cells (PBMCs), collected before the fourth cycle of nivolumab. These receptor sequences come from a human donor with classical Hodgkin lymphoma.

This sequence joins TRBV7-9 and TRBJ2-3; 13 bases are a match to TRBD2. This CDR3 is built from 16 residues. Unmatched junction bases numbered 4, after V lost 5 bases and J lost 2 bases. From germline, CDR1 is SEHNR and CDR2 FQNEAQ (reference sequence). The CDR3 nucleotides read TGTGCCAGCAGCCAACTAGCGGGGGGGGCCACAGATACGCAGTATTTT. This gives the protein CASSQLAGGATDTQYF.

The genes are TRBV6-6 and TRBJ1-2, with no clear D. Germline CDR1 and CDR2: MNHNY and SVGAGI (reference sequence). The CDR3 has 14 amino acids. V was trimmed by 5 bases and J by 8 bases, leaving 18 bases between them. Here the CDR3 reads CASSRTEGIGGYTF. The CDR3 DNA reads TGTGCCAGCAGTCGGACGGAGGGAATCGGGGGCTACACCTTC.

The rearrangement joins TRBV5-4 to TRBJ2-5; 10 nucleotides align to TRBD1. Trimming at V came to 0 bases and at J to 4 bases, leaving 3 bases not matched to a gene. The CDR3 loop spans 15 amino acids. Per the germline V gene, CDR1 is SGHNT and CDR2 is YYREEE (reference sequence). The CDR3 loop reads CASSLGDRGAETQYF. The CDR3 coding sequence is TGTGCCAGCAGCTTGGGGGACAGGGGTGCAGAGACCCAGTACTTC. Combining the CDR3 with reference TRBV5-4 and TRBJ2-5 gives the whole variable domain ETGVTQSPTHLIKTRGQQVTLRCSSQSGHNTVSWYQQALGQGPQFIFQYYREEENGRGNFPPRFSGLQFPNYSSELNVNALELDDSALYLCASSLGDRGAETQYFGPGTRLLVL.

The chain carries TRBV7-9 and TRBJ2-1, with D uncertain. Germline V gene data show CDR1 as SEHNR and CDR2 as FQNEAQ (reference sequence). Trimming took 1 base from V and 10 from J, leaving 14 bases between them. The CDR3 covers 14 residues. The CDR3 sequence: CASSLERPHREQFF. The CDR3, as DNA: TGTGCCAGCAGCTTAGAGCGCCCCCATCGAGAGCAGTTCTTC. The full variable domain, with the rest looked up from reference TRBV7-9 and TRBJ2-1, is DTGVSQNPRHKITKRGQNVTFRCDPISEHNRLYWYRQTLGQGPEFLTYFQNEAQLEKSRLLSDRFSAERPKGSFSTLEIQRTEQGDSAMYLCASSLERPHREQFFGPGTRLTVL.

This clone was counted a single time. The rearrangement joins TRBV6-6 to TRBJ1-5; D possibly corresponds to TRBD1 (5 bases). The CDR3 is 14 amino acids. Deletions cut 6 bases from V and 1 base from J, with 10 bases between. CDR1 is MNHNY and CDR2 is SVGAGI in the germline V gene (reference sequence). The CDR3 is CASRLGGSNQPQHF. CDR3 coding DNA: TGTGCCAGCAGGCTGGGGGGAAGCAATCAGCCCCAGCATTTT.

The chain recombines TRBV28 with TRBJ1-1; possibly TRBD1 for D (6 bases). The germline CDR1 and CDR2 sequences are MDHEN and SYDVKM. The ends were cut back, 2 bases at V and 11 bases at J, with 15 bases in the middle. The CDR3 is 13 residues long. For the CDR3, the DNA is TGTGCCAGCAGTTTAACCCTCCGGACAGACGCTTTCTTT. Its translation: CASSLTLRTDAFF.

The chain combines TRBV27 with TRBJ1-1; TRBD1 might be the D (6 bases). Per the germline V gene, CDR1 is MNHEY and CDR2 is SMNVEV (reference sequence). The CDR3 spans 15 residues. V lost 5 bases and J lost 1, with 14 bases in between. CDR3 amino acids: CASSRKGEWNTEAFF. For the CDR3, the DNA is TGTGCCAGCAGTAGGAAGGGGGAATGGAACACTGAAGCTTTCTTT.

The J gene is TRBJ2-1, the V gene TRBV9; D call uncertain. V was shortened by 0 bases and J by 4 bases, with 2 bases between the two germline ends. The CDR3 loop spans 12 amino acids. Germline V lookup: CDR1 SGDLS, CDR2 YYNGEE. The CDR3 nucleotides read TGTGCCAGCAGCGTAGAGTACAATGAGCAGTTCTTC. Translated, it gives CASSVEYNEQFF.

This chain connects TRBV2 to TRBJ2-1; D remains unclear. The CDR3 totals 15 residues. CDR1 SNHLY and CDR2 FYNNEI come from the germline V gene. V was pared by 1 base and J by 9 bases, with 16 bases between. The CDR3 here is CASSEGQVPPGEQFF. In DNA, the CDR3 is TGTGCCAGCAGTGAAGGGCAGGTCCCCCCCGGTGAGCAGTTCTTC. The full variable domain, with the rest looked up from reference TRBV2 and TRBJ2-1, is EPEVTQTPSHQVTQMGQEVILRCVPISNHLYFYWYRQILGQKVEFLVSFYNNEISEKSEIFDDQFSVERPDGSNFTLKIRSTKLEDSAMYFCASSEGQVPPGEQFFGPGTRLTVL.

The rearrangement links TRBV5-6 to TRBJ1-1; the D gene is possibly TRBD1 (5 bases). CDR1 is SGHDT and CDR2 is YYEEEE in the germline V gene. CDR3 length: 15 amino acids. V was cut by 4 bases and J by 3 bases, with 16 bases left in between. CDR3 sequence (DNA): TGTGCCAGCAGCGACCAGCGCCAGGGAGACACTGAAGCTTTCTTT. Translation: CASSDQRQGDTEAFF. Drawing the rest from reference TRBV5-6 and TRBJ1-1, the complete variable domain is DAGVTQSPTHLIKTRGQQVTLRCSPKSGHDTVSWYQQALGQGPQFIFQYYEEEERQRGNFPDRFSGHQFPNYSSELNVNALLLGDSALYLCASSDQRQGDTEAFFGQGTRLTVV.

Remarks on this clone: A read error may account for a junction end that differs from germline. The chain is built from TRBV7-7 and TRBJ1-6; unclear D gene. CDR3 length: 13 residues. Germline V CDR1 and CDR2: SSHAT, FNYEAQ (reference sequence). For the CDR3, the DNA is TGTGCTAGCAGCTTATCGGAAGAATCACCCCTCCACTTT. Translation: CASSLSEESPLHF. The variable domain in full, with the rest retrieved from reference TRBV7-7 and TRBJ1-6, is GAGVSQSPRYKVTKRGQDVTLRCDPISSHATLYWYQQALGQGPEFLTYFNYEAQPDKSGLPSDRFSAERPEGSISTLTIQRTEQRDSAMYRCASSLSEESPLHFGNGTRLTVT.

The chain links TRBV7-2 to TRBJ2-2; D is perhaps TRBD2 (7 bases). In germline, CDR1 is SGHTA, CDR2 FQGNSA. The V and J ends lost 5 bases and 0 bases respectively, with 19 bases between them. The CDR3 has 18 residues. CDR3: CASSPVARGPSNTGELFF. CDR3 sequence (DNA): TGTGCCAGCAGCCCAGTGGCGCGGGGGCCTTCGAACACCGGGGAGCTGTTTTTT.

The chain couples TRBV2 to TRBJ2-6; D tentatively reads TRBD1 or TRBD2 (6 bases each). Germline assignment: CDR1 SNHLY and CDR2 FYNNEI. The CDR3 is made up of 16 amino acids. V lost 10 bases to trimming and J lost 0 bases, with 16 bases between them. The CDR3 reads CATLGGTHSGANVLTF. DNA of the CDR3: TGTGCCACCCTAGGGGGGACGCACTCTGGGGCCAACGTCCTGACTTTC.

The chain carries TRBV25-1 and TRBJ1-3; D is unclear. The germline V gene has CDR1 MGHDK and CDR2 SYGVNS. V was pared by 2 bases and J by 8 bases, with 16 bases between. This CDR3 is built from 15 residues. CDR3 in amino acids: CASSEPTGTYYTIYF. CDR3 in DNA: TGTGCCAGCAGTGAACCTACCGGCACCTATTACACCATATATTTT.

The V gene is TRBV7-2, the J gene TRBJ2-3; TRBD1 aligns across 7 bases. CDR1 SGHTA and CDR2 FQGNSA come from the germline V gene. With V trimmed by 4 bases and J by 6 bases, 16 bases remained unmatched. The CDR3 is 17 amino acids. In nucleotides, the CDR3 is TGTGCCAGCAGCTGGCCGCCGGGACAGTCCTCGGCGGATACGCAGTATTTT. This encodes CASSWPPGQSSADTQYF.

The chain couples TRBV30 to TRBJ2-7, with D uncertain. Germline V gene lookup returns CDR1 GTSNPN and CDR2 SVGIG (reference sequence). Trimming left V 0 bases short and J 5 bases short, with 11 bases between. This CDR3 spans 13 amino acids. CDR3 bases: TGTGCCTGGAGTGTATCCACGGTAAACGAGCAGTACTTC. Its translation: CAWSVSTVNEQYF.

This rearrangement joins TRBV5-8 to TRBJ1-5; D gene ambiguous. Germline V gene sequence: CDR1 SGHTS, CDR2 YDEGEE. This CDR3 is built from 17 residues. V lost 1 base and J lost 3, with 17 bases in between. CDR3 sequence reads: CASSLLQRAFHNQPQHF. The CDR3 DNA reads as TGTGCCAGCAGCTTGTTACAGCGAGCATTTCACAATCAGCCCCAGCATTTT. Variable domain in full (rest from reference TRBV5-8 and TRBJ1-5): EAGVTQSPTHLIKTRGQQATLRCSPISGHTSVYWYQQALGLGLQFLLWYDEGEERNRGNFPPRFSGRQFPNYSSELNVNALELEDSALYLCASSLLQRAFHNQPQHFGDGTRLSIL.

This clone has a handful of counts. The CDR3, as DNA: TGTGCCAGCAGCCAAACGCAAATGGGACAGGGGACTGGAAACACCATATATTTT. This encodes CASSQTQMGQGTGNTIYF. V is TRBV4-2 and J is TRBJ1-3, with TRBD1 identical over 10 bases. Germline values: CDR1 LGHNA, CDR2 YNFKEQ. V was pared by 2 bases and J by 2 bases, with 9 bases of the junction left unmatched. The CDR3 is made up of 18 amino acids.

The chain uses TRBV18 and TRBJ2-2, with D possibly being TRBD2 (5 bases). Per the germline V gene, CDR1 is KGHSH and CDR2 is LQKENI. The CDR3 totals 14 residues. V was clipped by 3 bases and J by 7 bases, with 12 bases between them. The CDR3 here is CASSPVEVVGELFF. The DNA of the CDR3 is TGTGCCAGCTCACCCGTGGAGGTAGTCGGGGAGCTGTTTTTT.

The rearrangement links TRBV6-9 to TRBJ1-1; D perhaps matches TRBD1 (5 bases). Trimming removed 5 bases from V and 8 bases from J, with 18 bases in between. Germline values: CDR1 MNHGY, CDR2 SVAAGI. CDR3 size: 14 residues. CDR3 region: CASSLLTGEVEAFF. CDR3 coding DNA: TGTGCCAGCAGTCTACTTACAGGAGAAGTCGAAGCTTTCTTT.

This clone was picked up a small number of times. The chain uses TRBV14 and TRBJ2-7, with TRBD2 as a possible D gene (6 bases). V lost 4 bases and J lost 4, with 14 bases in between. The CDR3 has 14 amino acids. The germline V gene encodes CDR1 SGHDN and CDR2 FVKESK. The CDR3 DNA reads TGTGCCAGCAGCCGCCTGGGACTGGAATACGAGCAGTACTTC. It encodes CASSRLGLEYEQYF.

The V gene is TRBV2, the J gene TRBJ2-5; TRBD2 aligns across 7 bases. CDR3 length: 17 residues. Germline V gene lookup returns CDR1 SNHLY and CDR2 FYNNEI. V lost 3 bases, J lost 0 bases, and 10 bases stayed unmatched. CDR3 amino acids: CASSEWLAAKYQETQYF. CDR3 in DNA: TGTGCCAGCAGTGAGTGGCTAGCGGCCAAATACCAAGAGACCCAGTACTTC.

The rearrangement uses TRBV5-1 and TRBJ2-7; a possible D gene is TRBD1 (5 bases). The CDR3 spans 14 residues. The germline V gene encodes CDR1 SGHRS and CDR2 YFSETQ. Trimming left V 0 bases short and J 5 bases short, with 12 bases between. CDR3 sequence (DNA): TGCGCCAGCAGCTTGGGGCAGGGTCAGCACGAGCAGTACTTC. This sequence encodes CASSLGQGQHEQYF.